This TCR beta chain was captured by sequencing in a study of CD8 T cells in Susac syndrome. V gave up 4 bases and J gave up 9 bases, with 19 bases separating them. Germline CDR1 GTSNPN, CDR2 SVGIG (reference sequence). CDR3 length: 14 residues. Random hexamers primed reverse transcription of 0.5 to 1 ug RNA. TCRdb processed the immunoSEQ multiplex PCR reads anew with MiXCR; each CDR3 protein has one entry. This sample has about 400,000 distinct CDR3 sequences, with around 85% found just once. The source material was CD8+ T cells from PBMCs. The chain uses TRBV30 and TRBJ2-1; D might be TRBD1 (5 bases). This receptor was obtained from a human donor with multiple sclerosis. The CDR3 reads CAWMGRWATGEQFF. CDR3 in DNA: TGTGCCTGGATGGGGCGTTGGGCTACAGGTGAGCAGTTCTTC.